Shown below are 24 T cell receptor beta chains from a single sample sequenced in a study of cytomegalovirus exposure and HLA in healthy donors. The PCR had 60 Vbeta and 13 Jbeta primers. TCRdb's table, derived via immunoSEQ multiplex PCR, lists solely in-frame clones and lacks some. The table for this sample gives about 96,000 clones. Specimen: PBMCs. The source of these receptors is a young woman in good health and CMV-seronegative.

The DNA for the CDR3 is TGCGCCAGCAGTCCCGACAGGGGGCATTCACCCCTCCACTTT. Its translation is CASSPDRGHSPLHF. V is TRBV10-1 and J is TRBJ1-6; 10 nucleotides match TRBD1. The V gene's germline CDR1 is WNHNN and CDR2 SYGVQD (reference sequence). This CDR3 has 14 amino acids. V dropped 5 bases and J dropped 8; count of bases not matched to a gene: 3.

J is TRBJ2-3 and V is TRBV5-1, with 7 bases fitting TRBD2. CDR1 is SGHRS and CDR2 is YFSETQ in the germline V gene. The trim removed 5 bases at V and 3 bases at J, leaving 6 bases unmatched. The CDR3 contains 14 residues. This CDR3 reads CASSPGLQTDTQYF. The CDR3 DNA reads TGCGCCAGCAGTCCGGGACTACAGACAGATACGCAGTATTTT.

V gene TRBV27 combines with J gene TRBJ2-3; 10 bases align to TRBD2. This CDR3 comprises 15 residues. The trim removed 2 bases at V and 4 bases at J, leaving 3 bases unmatched. The germline CDR1 and CDR2 sequences are MNHEY and SMNVEV (reference sequence). CDR3 amino acids: CASSLGLAGADTQYF. The DNA of the CDR3 is TGTGCCAGCAGTTTAGGCCTAGCGGGGGCAGATACGCAGTATTTT.

The rearrangement joins TRBV4-2 to TRBJ2-1; 7 bases agree with TRBD2. The CDR3 contains 15 residues. Germline loops: CDR1 LGHNA, CDR2 YNFKEQ. Germline trimming cut 2 bases from V and 4 bases from J; bases unmatched to any gene: 5. CDR3: CASSQITSAYNEQFF. The DNA for the CDR3 is TGTGCCAGCAGCCAAATTACTAGCGCGTACAATGAGCAGTTCTTC.

The V call is TRBV7-2, the J call TRBJ1-5; D might be TRBD1 (5 bases). The CDR3 is made up of 13 amino acids. Trimming took off 5 bases at V and 4 bases at J, with 9 bases between the two ends. The germline gives CDR1 SGHTA, CDR2 FQGNSA. CDR3 DNA sequence: TGTGCCAGCAGCGTTCGGGGGAATCAGCCCCAGCATTTT. Translation: CASSVRGNQPQHF.

The chain combines TRBV6-1 with TRBJ2-1, with a weak D call TRBD2 (6 bases). The CDR3 has 12 amino acids. Germline CDR1 MNHNS, CDR2 SASEGT. Trimming shortened V by 8 bases and J by 8 bases, and 13 bases separated the two germline ends. The DNA for the CDR3 is TGTGCCAGCGTGGAAGCGGGTGATGAGCAGTTCTTC. As protein: CASVEAGDEQFF.

V gene TRBV9 combines with J gene TRBJ1-2, with TRBD1 as a possible D gene (5 bases). Trimming left V 0 bases short and J 0 bases short, with 6 bases between. This CDR3 is built from 14 residues. Per germline, CDR1 SGDLS and CDR2 YYNGEE. Written as DNA, the CDR3 is TGTGCCAGCAGCGTAGGGGGCTCTAACTATGGCTACACCTTC. It specifies CASSVGGSNYGYTF.

The V call is TRBV9, the J call TRBJ2-6; weak D call: TRBD1 (6 bases). Germline CDR1 is SGDLS and CDR2 is YYNGEE. With 2 bases removed from V and 6 bases from J, the gap between germline ends came to 9 bases. The CDR3 runs 14 residues. The CDR3, as DNA: TGTGCCAGCAGCGTTGAGGGACAGGCCAACGTCCTGACTTTC. Amino acids: CASSVEGQANVLTF.

V gene TRBV11-2 combines with J gene TRBJ2-4; D remains unclear. Germline CDR1 and CDR2: SGHAT and FQNNGV. This CDR3 region has 16 residues. The ends were cut back, 4 bases at V and 4 bases at J, with 17 bases in the middle. Written as DNA, the CDR3 is TGTGCCAGCAGCTCTCTGCGCTTACAGCAAAAAAACATTCAGTACTTC. It yields the protein CASSSLRLQQKNIQYF.

The rearrangement links TRBV19 to TRBJ1-5; D is perhaps TRBD1 (6 bases). The CDR3 totals 13 residues. CDR1 and CDR2 (germline): LNHDA, SQIVND (reference sequence). V was trimmed by 9 bases and J by 4 bases, leaving 13 bases between them. This CDR3 reads CASADRPNQPQHF. DNA of the CDR3: TGTGCCAGCGCTGACAGGCCGAATCAGCCCCAGCATTTT. Using reference TRBV19 and TRBJ1-5 for the parts outside the CDR3, the full variable domain is DGGITQSPKYLFRKEGQNVTLSCEQNLNHDAMYWYRQDPGQGLRLIYYSQIVNDFQKGDIAEGYSVSREKKESFPLTVTSAQKNPTAFYLCASADRPNQPQHFGDGTRLSIL.

This chain uses TRBV7-2 with TRBJ2-7; a weak D match, TRBD1 (6 bases). CDR3 size: 15 residues. The V end lost 5 bases, the J end lost 3 bases, and 17 bases lay between the germline ends. CDR1 and CDR2 from the germline V gene are SGHTA and FQGNSA. The CDR3 reads CASSQGQIRYYEQYF. In nucleotides, the CDR3 is TGTGCCAGCAGCCAAGGACAGATACGATACTACGAGCAGTACTTC.

J is TRBJ2-7 and V is TRBV29-1, with D perhaps matching TRBD1 (8 bases). The germline gives CDR1 SQVTM, CDR2 ANQGSEA. V was trimmed by 0 bases and J by 2 bases, leaving 17 bases between them. The CDR3 length is 16 residues. The DNA for the CDR3 is TGCAGCGTTGAAGAGGGAGGGACAGGCCATCCCTACGAGCAGTACTTC. Protein: CSVEEGGTGHPYEQYF.

J is TRBJ2-1 and V is TRBV2, with 8 bases fitting TRBD1. This CDR3 is 13 amino acids long. Looked up from germline, CDR1 is SNHLY and CDR2 is FYNNEI. Trimming at V came to 3 bases and at J to 10 bases, leaving 5 bases not matched to a gene. As DNA, the CDR3 is TGTGCCAGCAGTGACGGACAGGGTAGGGAGCAGTTCTTC. Protein sequence: CASSDGQGREQFF.

V and J are TRBV5-6 and TRBJ2-7; D may be TRBD2 (6 bases). This CDR3 is 14 amino acids long. The germline V and J ends were trimmed by 3 bases and 0 bases, with 10 bases remaining between them. The germline V gene encodes CDR1 SGHDT and CDR2 YYEEEE. The CDR3 nucleotides read TGTGCCAGCAGCTCGGGACTGATCTCCTACGAGCAGTACTTC. Encoded protein: CASSSGLISYEQYF.

By frequency, this clone registers medium-sized. This rearrangement joins TRBV10-3 to TRBJ1-2; TRBD1 matches 7 bases. CDR1 and CDR2 from the germline V gene are ENHRY and SYGVKD. The CDR3 runs to 13 residues. V gave up 7 bases and J gave up 4 bases; unmatched junction bases: 6. CDR3 protein: CAINTQGTYGYTF. CDR3 nucleotide sequence: TGTGCCATCAATACACAGGGGACCTATGGCTACACCTTC.

The chain has TRBV4-1 and TRBJ2-1; possible D gene TRBD2, 6 bases. Germline loops: CDR1 MGHRA, CDR2 YSYEKL. The length of the CDR3 is 16 residues. With 0 bases removed from V and 4 bases from J, the gap between germline ends came to 13 bases. Written as DNA, the CDR3 is TGCGCCAGCAGCCAAGAGCCGGGAGCGGTATACAATGAGCAGTTCTTC. Translation: CASSQEPGAVYNEQFF.

In nucleotides, the CDR3 is TGTGCCAGCAGCTGGACAGAGGATACGCAGTATTTT. It is translated as CASSWTEDTQYF. The chain has TRBV5-6 and TRBJ2-3; perhaps TRBD1 as D (6 bases). The CDR3 is 12 residues long. Germline-derived CDR1 and CDR2 are SGHDT and YYEEEE. Trimming removed 3 bases from V and 6 bases from J, with 8 bases in between.

The chain uses TRBV7-3 and TRBJ2-5; perhaps TRBD1 as D (6 bases). The CDR3 covers 14 residues. The germline V gene encodes CDR1 SGHTA and CDR2 FQGTGA. The V end lost 5 bases, the J end lost 3 bases, and 13 bases lay between the germline ends. The CDR3 DNA sequence: TGTGCCAGCAGCGCAATGGGGGCAGAAGAGACCCAGTACTTC. Encoded protein: CASSAMGAEETQYF.

V is TRBV7-3 and J is TRBJ2-1; 11 bases are a match to TRBD2. Germline V gene lookup returns CDR1 SGHTA and CDR2 FQGTGA. The CDR3 consists of 15 residues. The J segment lost 10 bases and the V segment lost 5 bases, leaving 10 bases of the junction unmatched. CDR3 DNA: TGTGCCAGCAGCCGCAATAGCGGGGGGGCGGGGGAGCAGTTCTTC. This translates into CASSRNSGGAGEQFF.

The V and J genes are TRBV19 and TRBJ2-5; 7 bases fit TRBD1. This CDR3 contains 17 residues. Unmatched junction bases numbered 15, after V lost 4 bases and J lost 4 bases. Germline lookup yields CDR1 LNHDA and CDR2 SQIVND (reference sequence). The CDR3 protein is CASSRAQGMLIVETQYF. DNA of the CDR3: TGTGCCAGTAGTAGGGCACAGGGGATGTTAATAGTAGAGACCCAGTACTTC.

V gene TRBV9 combines with J gene TRBJ1-2; D is perhaps TRBD1 (5 bases). V lost 4 bases and J 5 bases, leaving 18 bases between the germline ends. CDR3 length equals 15 residues. Germline V gene lookup returns CDR1 SGDLS and CDR2 YYNGEE. CDR3 in amino acids: CASSPHRSGEYGYTF. The CDR3 region has the DNA TGTGCCAGCAGCCCACACCGGTCGGGGGAATATGGCTACACCTTC.

This chain connects TRBV6-5 to TRBJ2-4; 8 bases are a match to TRBD1. V shed 4 bases and J 8 bases; nucleotides not matched to a gene: 13. From germline, CDR1 is MNHEY and CDR2 SVGAGI. This CDR3 comprises 16 residues. This CDR3 is CASSSHGDRLRDIQYF. The CDR3 DNA reads TGTGCCAGCAGTTCACACGGGGACAGGCTACGGGACATTCAGTACTTC.

The V call is TRBV7-3, the J call TRBJ2-5, with TRBD1 matching 8 bases. CDR3 size: 14 residues. Looked up from germline, CDR1 is SGHTA and CDR2 is FQGTGA. The V segment lost 5 bases and the J segment 5 bases; nucleotides outside the gene matches: 7. In DNA form, the CDR3 reads TGTGCCAGCAGCCAATCAGGGGGCCGGGAGACCCAGTACTTC. It is translated as CASSQSGGRETQYF.

The chain recombines TRBV19 with TRBJ2-6; 7 bases map to TRBD2. V lost 3 bases to trimming and J lost 0 bases; unmatched junction nucleotides: 8. Germline V gives CDR1 LNHDA, CDR2 SQIVND (reference sequence). The CDR3 is 18 residues long. CDR3 region: CASSIPGRVFSGANVLTF. CDR3 DNA sequence: TGTGCCAGTAGTATCCCGGGGAGGGTATTCTCTGGGGCCAACGTCCTGACTTTC. The complete variable domain, with remaining parts taken from reference TRBV19 and TRBJ2-6, reads DGGITQSPKYLFRKEGQNVTLSCEQNLNHDAMYWYRQDPGQGLRLIYYSQIVNDFQKGDIAEGYSVSREKKESFPLTVTSAQKNPTAFYLCASSIPGRVFSGANVLTFGAGSRLTVL.